The clone carrying this TCR beta chain was seen once. Running of the assay took place at deep level. Each sorted subset replicate got 200 ng genomic DNA, tens of thousands of genomes. Repertoires were generated with immunoSEQ multiplex PCR, while TCRdb's copy carries only in-frame clones and drops some. The sample has 1.5 million to 2.5 million clones, roughly 95% seen once. The data were taken from a study of shared clonotypes between healthy human individuals. Naive CD8 cells were CD45RO-negative, positively selected for CCR7, excluding terminally differentiated effector memory CD45RA+ cells. CDR1 SGHAT and CDR2 FQNNGV come from the germline V gene. CDR3 length: 17 amino acids. V lost 1 base to trimming and J lost 5 bases; unmatched junction nucleotides: 9.

The sample taken for sequencing was naive CD8+ T cells sorted from blood. The TCR originated in a man aged 18 to 29 in good health. The rearrangement links TRBV11-2 to TRBJ2-1, with 9 bases that match TRBD1. The CDR3: CASSLVGQGNKDNEQFF. The DNA for the CDR3 is TGTGCCAGCAGCTTAGTGGGACAGGGTAATAAGGACAATGAGCAGTTCTTC.